Presented here are 8 T cell receptor beta chains from one specimen sequenced in a study of T cell responses to AZD1222 COVID-19 vaccine. TCRdb keeps only in-frame clones here, not all; method: immunoSEQ multiplex PCR. Among 150,000 or so clones listed, around 90% were seen once. Sequenced here: peripheral blood, sampled on day 0 of AZD1222 vaccination. These receptors were obtained from an adult in good health.

The chain links TRBV5-1 to TRBJ2-7; D not resolved. From germline, CDR1 is SGHRS and CDR2 YFSETQ. The length of the CDR3 is 11 residues. Trimming shortened V by 5 bases and J by 0 bases, and 3 bases separated the two germline ends. DNA for the CDR3: TGCGCCAGCAGGGCCTCCTACGAGCAGTACTTC. Translation gives CASRASYEQYF.

This chain uses TRBV5-1 with TRBJ2-7; 12 bases are a match to TRBD1. This CDR3 is 14 amino acids long. CDR1 is SGHRS, CDR2 YFSETQ, per germline. V lost 3 bases and J lost 4; bases outside the gene matches: 2. The CDR3 here is CASSSGQGAYEQYF. CDR3 sequence (DNA): TGCGCCAGCAGCTCGGGACAGGGGGCGTACGAGCAGTACTTC.

This clone was seen just once. V usage is TRBV7-2 and J usage is TRBJ1-1; D may be TRBD1 (6 bases). The CDR3 spans 13 residues. Germline loops: CDR1 SGHTA, CDR2 FQGNSA. Between the trimmed V and J ends, which lost 1 base and 11 bases, there was a span of 14 bases. In nucleotides, the CDR3 is TGTGCCAGCAGCTTAGAGCAGGGGATTTTGGCTTTCTTT. It yields the protein CASSLEQGILAFF.

The chain uses TRBV5-1 and TRBJ1-1, with a tentative D call TRBD1 (6 bases). CDR1 is SGHRS, CDR2 YFSETQ, per germline. V gave up 3 bases and J gave up 1 base, with 13 bases separating them. The CDR3 has 15 amino acids. CDR3 loop: CASSSGATANTEAFF. The CDR3 DNA reads as TGCGCCAGCAGCTCGGGGGCGACAGCGAACACTGAAGCTTTCTTT.

The CDR3 reads CASSPQGQGGEQYF. The CDR3 nucleotides are TGTGCCAGCAGTCCCCAGGGACAGGGAGGCGAGCAGTACTTC. This sequence joins TRBV27 and TRBJ2-7; 9 bases are a match to TRBD1. The junction had 8 bases not matched to a gene; V was cut back by 5 bases and J by 6 bases. Germline-derived CDR1 and CDR2 are MNHEY and SMNVEV (reference sequence). The CDR3 contains 14 residues.

The rearrangement joins TRBV5-6 to TRBJ2-1; 11 bases are shared with TRBD1. The CDR3 has 16 residues. V gave up 4 bases and J gave up 2 bases; unmatched junction bases: 5. The V gene's germline CDR1 is SGHDT and CDR2 YYEEEE. The CDR3 protein is CASSRDRGRTYNEQFF. For the CDR3, the DNA is TGTGCCAGCAGCCGGGACAGGGGGAGGACCTACAATGAGCAGTTCTTC.

The chain joins TRBV6-5 to TRBJ2-2, with D possibly TRBD2 on 6 matching bases. From germline, CDR1 is MNHEY and CDR2 SVGAGI. The CDR3 has 13 residues. V dropped 6 bases and J dropped 7 bases, with 12 bases sitting between them. The DNA of the CDR3 is TGTGCCAGCAGGGCGACTAGTGGCGGGGAGCTGTTTTTT. Residues: CASRATSGGELFF.

This rearrangement joins TRBV7-2 to TRBJ1-4, with D perhaps matching TRBD1 (5 bases). This CDR3 spans 15 amino acids. V lost 2 bases to trimming and J lost 7 bases, with 14 bases between them. Germline values: CDR1 SGHTA, CDR2 FQGNSA. The CDR3 sequence is CASSLRGQGTEKLFF. CDR3 in DNA: TGTGCCAGCAGCTTACGGGGCCAGGGTACTGAAAAACTGTTTTTT.